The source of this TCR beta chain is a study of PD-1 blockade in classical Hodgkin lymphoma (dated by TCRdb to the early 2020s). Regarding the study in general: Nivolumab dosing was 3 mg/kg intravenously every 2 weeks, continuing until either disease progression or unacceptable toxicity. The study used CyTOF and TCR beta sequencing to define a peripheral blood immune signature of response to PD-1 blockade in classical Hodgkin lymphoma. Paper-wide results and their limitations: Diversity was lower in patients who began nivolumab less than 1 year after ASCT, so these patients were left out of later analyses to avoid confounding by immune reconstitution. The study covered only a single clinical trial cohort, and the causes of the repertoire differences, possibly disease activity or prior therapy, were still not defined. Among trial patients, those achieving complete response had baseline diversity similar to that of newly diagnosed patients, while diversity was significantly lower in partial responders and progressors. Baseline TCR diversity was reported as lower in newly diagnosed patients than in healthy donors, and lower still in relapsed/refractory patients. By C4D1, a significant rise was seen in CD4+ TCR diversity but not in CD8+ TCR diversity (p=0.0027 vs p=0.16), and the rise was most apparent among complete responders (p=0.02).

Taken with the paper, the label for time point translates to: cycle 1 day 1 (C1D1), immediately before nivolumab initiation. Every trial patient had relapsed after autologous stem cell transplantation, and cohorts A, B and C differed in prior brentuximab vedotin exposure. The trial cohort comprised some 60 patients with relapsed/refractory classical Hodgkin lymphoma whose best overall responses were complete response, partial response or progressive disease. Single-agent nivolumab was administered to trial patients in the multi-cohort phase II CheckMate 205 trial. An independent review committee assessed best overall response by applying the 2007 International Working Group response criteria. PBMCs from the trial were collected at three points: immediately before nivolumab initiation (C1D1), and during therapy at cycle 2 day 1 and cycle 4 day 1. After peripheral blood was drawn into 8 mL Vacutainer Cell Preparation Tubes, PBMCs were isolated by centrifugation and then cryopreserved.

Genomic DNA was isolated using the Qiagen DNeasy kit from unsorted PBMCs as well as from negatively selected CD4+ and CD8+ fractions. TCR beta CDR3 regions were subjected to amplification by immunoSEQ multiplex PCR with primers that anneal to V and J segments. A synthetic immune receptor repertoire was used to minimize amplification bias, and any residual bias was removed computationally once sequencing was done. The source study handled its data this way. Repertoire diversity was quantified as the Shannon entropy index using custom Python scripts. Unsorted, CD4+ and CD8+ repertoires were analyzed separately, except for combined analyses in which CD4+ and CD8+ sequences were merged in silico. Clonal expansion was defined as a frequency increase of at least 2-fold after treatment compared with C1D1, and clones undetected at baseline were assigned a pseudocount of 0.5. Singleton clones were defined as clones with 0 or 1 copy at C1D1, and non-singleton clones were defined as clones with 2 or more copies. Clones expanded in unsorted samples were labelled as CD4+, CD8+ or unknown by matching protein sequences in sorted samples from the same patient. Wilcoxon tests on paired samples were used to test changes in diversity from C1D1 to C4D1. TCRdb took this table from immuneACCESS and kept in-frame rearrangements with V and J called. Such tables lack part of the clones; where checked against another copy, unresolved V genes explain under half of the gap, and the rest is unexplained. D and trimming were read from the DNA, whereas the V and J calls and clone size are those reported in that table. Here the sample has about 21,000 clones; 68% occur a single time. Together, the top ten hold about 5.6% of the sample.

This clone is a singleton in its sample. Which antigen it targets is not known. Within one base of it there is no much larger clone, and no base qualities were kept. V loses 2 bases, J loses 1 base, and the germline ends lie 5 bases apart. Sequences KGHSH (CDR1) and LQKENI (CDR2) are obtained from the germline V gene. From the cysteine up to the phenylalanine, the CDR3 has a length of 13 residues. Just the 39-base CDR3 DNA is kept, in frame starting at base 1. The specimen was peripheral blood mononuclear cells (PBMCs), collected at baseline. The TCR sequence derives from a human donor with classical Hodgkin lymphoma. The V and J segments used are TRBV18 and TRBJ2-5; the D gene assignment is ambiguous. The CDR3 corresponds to CASSPGVQETQYF. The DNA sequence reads TGTGCCAGCTCACCAGGTGTCCAAGAGACCCAGTACTTC.